The rows below give T cell receptor beta chains drawn from one sample of a study of blood T cell repertoires in COVID-19. Using immunoSEQ multiplex PCR, the repertoire was profiled, and TCRdb retains in-frame clones only, with some absent. Of 30,000 to 50,000 clones in the sample, around 85% were seen once. The material sequenced was peripheral blood. The receptors originated from a human donor in a cohort sampled during active COVID-19. CDR3s include the opening cysteine and the closing phenylalanine or tryptophan. The D gene is left open where the match is weak. Where a row states a size, it is once, few, many or the class of an expanded clone; other rows omit it.

TRBD2 | TRBJ2-7 | 15 | TRBV6-1 | NA | TGTGCCAGCAGTGAAGCCGGGACTAGCGGTTACGAGCAGTACTTC | CASSEAGTSGYEQYF
NA | TRBJ1-6 | 12 | TRBV6-6 | NA | TGTGCCAGCACTCCGTCCGATTCACCCCTCCACTTT | CASTPSDSPLHF
NA | TRBJ2-1 | 17 | TRBV25-1 | NA | TGTGCCAGCAGTGAGGCGACAGGCGTAATCTCCTACAATGAGCAGTTCTTC | CASSEATGVISYNEQFF
NA | TRBJ2-7 | 14 | TRBV7-2 | once | TGTGCCAGCAGCTTGTTACTAGGCCCCAACGAGCAGTACTTC | CASSLLLGPNEQYF
TRBD1 | TRBJ1-4 | 13 | TRBV7-9 | NA | TGTGCCAGCAGCTCGCTAGGGGGCTCTGAACTTTTTTTT | CASSSLGGSELFF
TRBD2 | TRBJ2-7 | 14 | TRBV5-8 | NA | TGTGCCAGCAGGACTAGCGGGGGGTATTACGAGCAGTACTTC | CASRTSGGYYEQYF
TRBD1 | TRBJ1-2 | 16 | TRBV5-4 | NA | TGTGCCAGCAGCTTGGAGGGGGACAGGGCTAACTATGGCTACACCTTC | CASSLEGDRANYGYTF
NA | TRBJ2-7 | 13 | TRBV20-1 | NA | TGCAGTGCTAGTCGTGAGGGCCTGAACGAGCAGTACTTC | CSASREGLNEQYF
TRBD1 | TRBJ2-5 | 17 | TRBV6-2/TRBV6-3 | NA | TGTGCCAGCAGTTACACAGAGACAGGGAAAGGAAGGGAGACCCAGTACTTC | CASSYTETGKGRETQYF
TRBD1 | TRBJ2-7 | 15 | TRBV19 | NA | TGTGCCAGTAGTTTGCGGACAGGGAGAGCCTACGAGCAGTACTTC | CASSLRTGRAYEQYF
NA | TRBJ1-3 | 14 | TRBV6-1 | NA | TGTGCCAGCAGTGAAAGGGGTCAAAGGAACACCATATATTTT | CASSERGQRNTIYF
NA | TRBJ1-1 | 14 | TRBV10-3 | NA | TGTGCCATCAGTGAGTCGACGGCGGGAACTGAAGCTTTCTTT | CAISESTAGTEAFF
NA | TRBJ2-2 | 15 | TRBV19 | NA | TGTGCCAGTGGAGGGGTTCGCGCGAACACCGGGGAGCTGTTTTTT | CASGGVRANTGELFF
NA | TRBJ1-1 | 12 | TRBV29-1 | NA | TGCAGCGTTGAAACAGAGAACACTGAAGCTTTCTTT | CSVETENTEAFF
NA | TRBJ1-3 | 15 | TRBV7-9 | NA | TGTGCCAGCAGTTGGCCGGGGTTCTCTGGAAACACCATATATTTT | CASSWPGFSGNTIYF
NA | TRBJ1-5 | 14 | TRBV28 | few | TGTGCCACCTTGGTAGGGGTACATAATCAGCCCCAGCATTTT | CATLVGVHNQPQHF
NA | TRBJ2-7 | 14 | TRBV5-1 | NA | TGCGCCAGCAGCCCACGGACTGAATCCTACGAGCAGTACTTC | CASSPRTESYEQYF
NA | TRBJ1-6 | 15 | TRBV2 | NA | TGTGCCAGCAAATTAGGGAGCTCCTATAATTCACCCCTCCACTTT | CASKLGSSYNSPLHF
TRBD1 | TRBJ1-1 | 17 | TRBV7-9 | NA | TGTGCCAGCAGCTTCGGGACAGGGGGCTTGAGTAGGCGTGTAGCTTTCTTT | CASSFGTGGLSRRVAFF
NA | TRBJ1-1 | 13 | TRBV19 | NA | TGTGCCAGTAGCGTCAGGGGGAACACTGAAGCTTTCTTT | CASSVRGNTEAFF
NA | TRBJ1-5 | 16 | TRBV1 | NA | TGCACCAGCAGCCAAGAGGGCCGCGGGGAGCATCAGCCCCAGCATTTT | CTSSQEGRGEHQPQHF
TRBD1 | TRBJ1-1 | 17 | TRBV19 | NA | TGTGCCAGTAGTCAACTAGGGGGCGCGGGTGTGGGCACTGAAGCTTTCTTT | CASSQLGGAGVGTEAFF
NA | TRBJ1-1 | 12 | TRBV29-1 | NA | TGCAGCGTTGTATGGGAGGGCTCTGAAGCTTTCTTT | CSVVWEGSEAFF
TRBD1 | TRBJ1-5 | 14 | TRBV19 | NA | TGTGCCAGCAACGACAGGGGTGGCAATCAGCCCCAGCATTTT | CASNDRGGNQPQHF
NA | TRBJ2-5 | 13 | TRBV9 | NA | TGTGCCAGCAGCGTAAGGGGACAAGAGACCCAGTACTTC | CASSVRGQETQYF
TRBD2 | TRBJ2-6 | 15 | TRBV28 | NA | TGTGCCAGCAGCCCGGGGGGGCAAGGGGCCAACGTCCTGACTTTC | CASSPGGQGANVLTF
NA | TRBJ2-1 | 15 | TRBV30 | NA | TGTGCCTGCCCAACCTCTGCGGGGCGCTACAATGAGCAGTTCTTC | CACPTSAGRYNEQFF
TRBD1 | TRBJ2-1 | 15 | TRBV5-4 | NA | TGTGCCAGCAGCTTGGGGGGACAGGGGGTTAATGAGCAGTTCTTC | CASSLGGQGVNEQFF
TRBD2 | TRBJ2-3 | 15 | TRBV19 | NA | TGTGCCAGTAGTATCTTAGCGGGGACCACAGATACGCAGTATTTT | CASSILAGTTDTQYF
NA | TRBJ1-2 | 15 | TRBV6-1 | NA | TGTGCCAGCAGTGAAGCGCGGGGCAGGCGTAATGGCTACACCTTC | CASSEARGRRNGYTF
NA | TRBJ1-4 | 15 | TRBV5-1 | NA | TGCGCCAGCAGCATCGACAGTGCAACTAATGAAAAACTGTTTTTT | CASSIDSATNEKLFF
NA | TRBJ2-2 | 17 | TRBV9 | NA | TGTGCCAGCAGCGTACGATCGTCGTGGGGGGTTGCCGGGGAGCTGTTTTTT | CASSVRSSWGVAGELFF